The text below deals with one T cell receptor (beta chain). Its antigen is still unknown. This sample is drawn from a study of a mutant IDH1 vaccine in newly diagnosed glioma. Only in-frame clones appear in the TCRdb table, and some are missing; sequencing was by immunoSEQ multiplex PCR. The sample lists around 49,000 clones, 78% occurring once. J was trimmed by 6 bases and V by 3 bases; bases with no gene match: 11. The CDR3 runs to 16 residues. CDR1 and CDR2 from the germline V gene are KGHSH and LQKENI. Regarding time point: week 5, during vaccination. It was 300 ug of mutant IDH1 20-mer peptide that made up each vaccine dose, given with topical imiquimod.

The clonotype originates from a man between 50 and 59 years old with glioma. This specimen was PBMCs, taken from a glioma patient whose treatment included an IDH1 peptide vaccine. This chain uses TRBV18 with TRBJ1-5, with 7 bases lining up with TRBD1. The CDR3 sequence is CASSPRRQGGGQPQHF. DNA for the CDR3: TGTGCCAGCTCACCCCGTCGACAGGGCGGAGGTCAGCCCCAGCATTTT.